This T cell receptor beta chain appears in the sequencing data of a study of identifying expanded T cells in peripheral blood. Points from the study as a whole: Two-week clone count variance significantly increased as total template count grew.

Measured with immunoSEQ multiplex PCR; TCRdb has only the in-frame clones, and not every one. The repertoire holds some 76,000 clones, 85% to 90% seen once, with around 3% in the top ten. This clone was recorded once. What it binds is unknown. The CDR3 has 11 amino acids. V was shortened by 4 bases and J by 2 bases, with 3 bases between the two germline ends. Germline CDR1 is SGHVS and CDR2 is FQNEAQ. This chain joins TRBV7-8 and TRBJ2-7; no firm D call. The sequence was obtained from a person aged 18-70 years in good health. The sequenced sample was blood. The CDR3 loop reads CASSSAYEQYF. The CDR3 DNA follows: TGTGCCAGCAGCTCGGCCTACGAGCAGTACTTC. Filled out from reference TRBV7-8 and TRBJ2-7, the complete variable domain reads GAGVSQSPRYKVAKRGQDVALRCDPISGHVSLFWYQQALGQGPEFLTYFQNEAQLDKSGLPSDRFFAERPEGSVSTLKIQRTQQEDSAVYLCASSSAYEQYFGPGTRLTVT.